Below are 24 T cell receptor beta chains sequenced from a single sample in a study of response to subunit inactivated influenza vaccine. TCRdb itself ran the RT-PCR reads through MiXCR, one entry per CDR3 protein. The profile covers 530,000 or so distinct CDR3 sequences, with 11% to 15% appearing a single time and approximately 12% taken by the ten largest. This sample comprised PBMCs from blood, obtained roughly 13 days after vaccination. These receptors originate from a man aged 45-65 years who received an inactivated influenza vaccine.

This clonotype was seen a few times. The rearrangement joins TRBV6-2 or TRBV6-3 to TRBJ2-2, with D maybe TRBD2 (6 bases). Germline loops: CDR1 MNHEY, CDR2 SVGEGT. The CDR3 extends over 13 amino acids. The germline V and J ends were trimmed by 6 bases and 9 bases, with 14 bases remaining between them. The CDR3 spells CASSRLDQRELFF. The CDR3 nucleotides are TGTGCCAGCAGCCGACTAGACCAGAGGGAGCTGTTTTTT.

V gene TRBV7-2 combines with J gene TRBJ2-5, with 9 bases aligning to TRBD1. Germline V gene data show CDR1 as SGHTA and CDR2 as FQGNSA. Germline trimming cut 3 bases from V and 5 bases from J; bases unmatched to any gene: 7. The CDR3 has 15 residues. The CDR3 coding sequence is TGTGCCAGCAGCTTCACAGGGGGCGCAAGGGAGACCCAGTACTTC. Its protein product is CASSFTGGARETQYF.

This clonotype occurred a few times. V and J are TRBV28 and TRBJ1-6, with D unclear. Trimming stripped 7 bases from V and 9 bases from J, with 16 bases between. This CDR3 contains 14 residues. Looked up from germline, CDR1 is MDHEN and CDR2 is SYDVKM. This chain's CDR3 is CASTSGGSGSPLHF. The CDR3 DNA sequence: TGTGCCAGCACCTCCGGAGGGTCCGGTTCACCCCTCCACTTT.

This clonotype was picked up one time. A much bigger clone sits one base away, suggesting this may be a read error. The chain employs TRBV9 and TRBJ1-4; D call uncertain. The CDR3 is made up of 14 amino acids. In germline, CDR1 is SGDLS, CDR2 YYNGEE. In nucleotides, the CDR3 is TGTGCCAGCAGCGCTGAGGGCACTAATGAAAAACTGTCTTTT. This gives the protein CASSAEGTNEKLSF.

CDR3 sequence: CSASRDRPSSYNSPLHF. CDR3 coding DNA: TGCAGTGCAAGCCGGGACAGGCCGAGCTCCTATAATTCACCCCTCCACTTT. V and J are TRBV20-1 and TRBJ1-6, with 8 bases lining up with TRBD1. This CDR3 has 17 amino acids. Germline V gives CDR1 DFQATT, CDR2 SNEGSKA (reference sequence). Germline trimming cut 6 bases from V and 0 bases from J; bases unmatched to any gene: 10.

This clonotype was detected many times. The V gene is TRBV7-9, the J gene TRBJ2-2; no definite D call. The CDR3 consists of 11 residues. Per the germline V gene, CDR1 is SEHNR and CDR2 is FQNEAQ (reference sequence). The ends were cut back, 4 bases at V and 5 bases at J, with 2 bases in the middle. The CDR3 DNA is TGTGCCAGCAGCTGGACCGGGGAGCTGTTTTTT. Residues: CASSWTGELFF.

The CDR3 DNA reads as TGTGCCAGCAGCGAATCCCCAACTAATGAAAAACTGTTTTTT. This translates into CASSESPTNEKLFF. The J gene is TRBJ1-4, the V gene TRBV28; D uncertain. Germline CDR1 reads MDHEN; CDR2 reads SYDVKM. CDR3 size: 14 residues. V lost 6 bases to trimming and J lost 0 bases, with 8 bases between them. The whole variable domain, remainder taken from reference TRBV28 and TRBJ1-4, is DVKVTQSSRYLVKRTGEKVFLECVQDMDHENMFWYRQDPGLGLRLIYFSYDVKMKEKGDIPEGYSVSREKKERFSLILESASTNQTSMYLCASSESPTNEKLFFGSGTQLSVL.

The CDR3 DNA follows: TGTGCCAGCAGCATAGATAGGAATTCACCCCTCCACTTT. This sequence encodes CASSIDRNSPLHF. The chain carries TRBV7-3 and TRBJ1-6; D unresolved. The CDR3 extends over 13 amino acids. With 5 bases removed from V and 7 bases from J, the gap between germline ends came to 9 bases. In germline, CDR1 is SGHTA, CDR2 FQGTGA.

This clonotype appeared a few times. The chain employs TRBV2 and TRBJ2-7, with no clear D. V was clipped by 1 base and J by 1 base, with 11 bases between them. CDR3 size: 15 residues. Germline-derived CDR1 and CDR2 are SNHLY and FYNNEI. CDR3 bases: TGTGCCAGCAGTGAAGGTAGTCTGGGGTCCTACGAGCAGTACTTC. It yields the protein CASSEGSLGSYEQYF.

The rearrangement links TRBV24-1 to TRBJ2-7; D not certain. V lost 10 bases, J lost 5 bases, and 5 bases lay in between. This CDR3 has 9 amino acids. CDR1 and CDR2 from the germline V gene are KGHDR and SFDVKD. DNA of the CDR3: TGTGCCACGCCACACGAGCAGTACTTC. As protein: CATPHEQYF.

This clonotype was seen only a few times. The chain employs TRBV10-3 and TRBJ1-1, with D tentatively TRBD1 (6 bases). CDR1 ENHRY and CDR2 SYGVKD come from the germline V gene. The V gene lost 6 bases and the J gene lost 3 bases, with 14 bases spanning the gap. The CDR3 spans 14 residues. The CDR3 is CAIRSQGGHTEAFF. The DNA of the CDR3 is TGTGCCATCAGGTCACAGGGAGGGCACACTGAAGCTTTCTTT.

This clonotype was observed at least ten times. The rearrangement joins TRBV6-1 to TRBJ2-1; 8 bases align to TRBD2. The CDR3 is made up of 15 amino acids. Germline-derived CDR1 and CDR2 are MNHNS and SASEGT. V lost 6 bases to trimming and J lost 2 bases; unmatched junction nucleotides: 6. The CDR3 DNA is TGTGCCAGCAGCGGAACTAGCGGAACCTACAATGAGCAGTTCTTC. This codes for CASSGTSGTYNEQFF.

This clonotype was observed a few times. The chain recombines TRBV2 with TRBJ2-2, with unresolved D. CDR1 and CDR2 (germline): SNHLY, FYNNEI. CDR3 size: 15 residues. V was cut by 4 bases and J by 1 base, with 10 bases left in between. The CDR3 is CASSVSAGNTGELFF. The CDR3 DNA sequence: TGTGCCAGCAGTGTCTCGGCAGGGAACACCGGGGAGCTGTTTTTT.

The genes are TRBV12-3 or TRBV12-4 and TRBJ2-1; no definite D call. The V end was cut by 5 bases, the J end by 0 bases, with 14 bases between. The CDR3 is made up of 16 amino acids. The CDR3 here is CASSGLDWTSYNEQFF. In DNA, the CDR3 is TGTGCCAGCAGTGGTCTCGACTGGACCTCCTACAATGAGCAGTTCTTC.

About this clonotype itself: This CDR3 fails to terminate in the conserved phenylalanine or tryptophan, so it likely reflects a read error. The chain has TRBV28 and TRBJ2-1; TRBD1 agrees at 9 bases. The V gene end was trimmed by 7 bases and the J gene end by 1 base; junction bases not matched to a gene: 2. The CDR3 totals 14 residues. CDR1 MDHEN and CDR2 SYDVKM come from the germline V gene. The CDR3 nucleotides read TGTGCCAGCATCGACAGGGGGTCCTACAATGAGCAGTTCTTA. It yields the protein CASIDRGSYNEQFL.

The V gene is TRBV2, the J gene TRBJ2-7; 8 nucleotides agree with TRBD1. Trimming removed 2 bases from V and 1 base from J; junction bases left unmatched: 7. The germline V gene encodes CDR1 SNHLY and CDR2 FYNNEI. The CDR3 is 16 amino acids. This chain's CDR3 is CASSEKRQGLSYEQYF. The CDR3 nucleotides read TGTGCCAGCAGTGAAAAGCGACAGGGGCTTTCCTACGAGCAGTACTTC.

This clonotype has only a few counts. The rearrangement joins TRBV12-3 or TRBV12-4 to TRBJ2-5, with D hard to call. The CDR3 has 14 amino acids. V was pared by 6 bases and J by 2 bases, with 13 bases between. The CDR3 region has the DNA TGTGCCAGCAGCCCAATTCGAGCTCAAGAGACCCAGTACTTC. As protein: CASSPIRAQETQYF.

The chain links TRBV12-3 or TRBV12-4 to TRBJ2-7; 7 bases agree with TRBD1. J gave up 3 bases and V 3 bases, and 5 bases lay outside the gene matches. CDR3 length: 14 amino acids. This CDR3 reads CASSLGQHFYEQYF. CDR3 nucleotides: TGTGCCAGCAGTTTGGGACAGCATTTCTACGAGCAGTACTTC.

The chain has TRBV29-1 and TRBJ2-1; D is perhaps TRBD1 or TRBD2 (6 bases each). The CDR3 sequence is 14 residues long. The V end was cut by 7 bases, the J end by 6 bases, with 19 bases between. Germline-derived CDR1 and CDR2 are SQVTM and ANQGSEA. Here the CDR3 DNA reads TGCAGCGCCGCCAAGGGGGGCCTAGGCAATGAGCAGTTCTTC. Protein: CSAAKGGLGNEQFF.

The V gene is TRBV5-1, the J gene TRBJ1-4, with D perhaps matching TRBD1 (6 bases). V was cut by 4 bases and J by 7 bases, with 17 bases left in between. Germline V gives CDR1 SGHRS, CDR2 YFSETQ. This CDR3 contains 15 residues. CDR3 residues: CASSPEPQGGEKLFF. CDR3 nucleotides: TGCGCCAGCAGCCCAGAACCACAGGGAGGTGAAAAACTGTTTTTT.

V usage is TRBV5-1 and J usage is TRBJ1-2, with TRBD1 identical over 9 bases. This CDR3 has 12 amino acids. CDR1 SGHRS and CDR2 YFSETQ come from the germline V gene. Losses at the gene ends were 4 bases for V and 12 bases for J; bases not matched to a gene: 7. The CDR3 DNA is TGCGCCAGCAGCGACTCCGGGACAGGGAACACCTTC. It encodes CASSDSGTGNTF.

The chain combines TRBV9 with TRBJ2-3; 9 bases map to TRBD2. The CDR3 is 16 residues long. Germline CDR1 and CDR2: SGDLS and YYNGEE. The trim removed 4 bases at V and 2 bases at J, leaving 8 bases unmatched. Here the CDR3 DNA reads TGTGCCAGCAGCCCACGGCGACTAGCGGACACAGATACGCAGTATTTT. Residues: CASSPRRLADTDTQYF.

This clonotype was seen a handful of times. The chain employs TRBV15 and TRBJ2-5; possibly TRBD1 for D (5 bases). Trimming shortened V by 3 bases and J by 5 bases, and 10 bases separated the two germline ends. This CDR3 has 13 residues. Germline CDR1 and CDR2: LNHNV and YYDKDF (reference sequence). This CDR3 reads CATSRAGLETQYF. The CDR3 DNA follows: TGTGCCACCAGCAGGGCAGGGTTGGAGACCCAGTACTTC. Based on the CDR3 plus reference TRBV15 and TRBJ2-5, the full variable domain is DAMVIQNPRYQVTQFGKPVTLSCSQTLNHNVMYWYQQKSSQAPKLLFHYYDKDFNNEADTPDNFQSRRPNTSFCFLDIRSPGLGDTAMYLCATSRAGLETQYFGPGTRLLVL.

This clonotype was counted many times. J is TRBJ2-7 and V is TRBV4-2; D remains ambiguous. CDR3 length: 13 amino acids. From germline, CDR1 is LGHNA and CDR2 YNFKEQ. The germline V and J ends were trimmed by 0 bases and 3 bases, with 6 bases remaining between them. CDR3 residues: CASSQERGYEQYF. The CDR3 DNA is TGTGCCAGCAGCCAAGAACGAGGCTACGAGCAGTACTTC.